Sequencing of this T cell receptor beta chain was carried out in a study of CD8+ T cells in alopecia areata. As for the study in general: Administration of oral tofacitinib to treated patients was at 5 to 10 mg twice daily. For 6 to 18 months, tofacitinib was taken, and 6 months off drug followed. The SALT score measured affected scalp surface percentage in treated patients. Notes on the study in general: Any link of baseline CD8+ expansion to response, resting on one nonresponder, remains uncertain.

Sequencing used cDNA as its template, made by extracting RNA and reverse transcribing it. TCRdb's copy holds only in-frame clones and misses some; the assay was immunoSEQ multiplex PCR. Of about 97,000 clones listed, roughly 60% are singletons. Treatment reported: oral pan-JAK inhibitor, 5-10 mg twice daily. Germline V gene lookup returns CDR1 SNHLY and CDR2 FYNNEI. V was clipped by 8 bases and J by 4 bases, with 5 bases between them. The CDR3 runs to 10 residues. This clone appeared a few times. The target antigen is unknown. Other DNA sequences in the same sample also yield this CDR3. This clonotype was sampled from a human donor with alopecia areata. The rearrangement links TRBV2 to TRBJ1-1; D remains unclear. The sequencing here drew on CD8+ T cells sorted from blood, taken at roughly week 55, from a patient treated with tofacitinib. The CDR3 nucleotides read TGTGCCAGCCGGGGCACTGAAGCTTTCTTT. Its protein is CASRGTEAFF.